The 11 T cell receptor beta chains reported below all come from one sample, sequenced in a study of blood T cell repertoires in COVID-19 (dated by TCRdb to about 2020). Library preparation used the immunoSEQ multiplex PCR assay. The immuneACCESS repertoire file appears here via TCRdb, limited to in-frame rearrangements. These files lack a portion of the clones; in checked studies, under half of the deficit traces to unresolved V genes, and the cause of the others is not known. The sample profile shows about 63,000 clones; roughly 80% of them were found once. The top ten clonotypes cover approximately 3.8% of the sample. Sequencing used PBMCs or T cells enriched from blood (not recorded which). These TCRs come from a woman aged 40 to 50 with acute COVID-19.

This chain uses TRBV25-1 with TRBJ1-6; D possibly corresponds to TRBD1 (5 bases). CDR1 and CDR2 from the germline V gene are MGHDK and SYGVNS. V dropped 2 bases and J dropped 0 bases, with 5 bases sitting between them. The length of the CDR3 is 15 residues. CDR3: CASSEDSSYNSPLHF. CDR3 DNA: TGTGCCAGCAGTGAAGACAGCTCCTATAATTCACCCCTCCACTTT.

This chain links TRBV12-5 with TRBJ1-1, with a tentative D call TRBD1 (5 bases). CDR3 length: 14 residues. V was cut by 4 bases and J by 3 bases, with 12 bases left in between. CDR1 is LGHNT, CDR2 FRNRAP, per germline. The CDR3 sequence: CASGWAGADTEAFF. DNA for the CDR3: TGTGCTAGTGGTTGGGCTGGGGCTGACACTGAAGCTTTCTTT.

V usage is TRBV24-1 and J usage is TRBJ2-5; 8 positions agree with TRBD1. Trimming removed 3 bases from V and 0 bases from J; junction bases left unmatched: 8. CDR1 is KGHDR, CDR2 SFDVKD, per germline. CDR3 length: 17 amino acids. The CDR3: CATSDPGQGTHQETQYF. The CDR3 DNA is TGTGCCACCAGTGATCCCGGACAGGGCACCCACCAAGAGACCCAGTACTTC.

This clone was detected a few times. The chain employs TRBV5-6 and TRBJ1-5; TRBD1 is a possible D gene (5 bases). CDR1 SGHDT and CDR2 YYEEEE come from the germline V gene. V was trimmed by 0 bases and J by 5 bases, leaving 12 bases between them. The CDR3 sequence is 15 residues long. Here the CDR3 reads CASSLGFSGDQPQHF. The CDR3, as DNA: TGTGCCAGCAGCTTGGGTTTCTCGGGGGATCAGCCCCAGCATTTT. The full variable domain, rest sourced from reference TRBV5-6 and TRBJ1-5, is DAGVTQSPTHLIKTRGQQVTLRCSPKSGHDTVSWYQQALGQGPQFIFQYYEEEERQRGNFPDRFSGHQFPNYSSELNVNALLLGDSALYLCASSLGFSGDQPQHFGDGTRLSIL.

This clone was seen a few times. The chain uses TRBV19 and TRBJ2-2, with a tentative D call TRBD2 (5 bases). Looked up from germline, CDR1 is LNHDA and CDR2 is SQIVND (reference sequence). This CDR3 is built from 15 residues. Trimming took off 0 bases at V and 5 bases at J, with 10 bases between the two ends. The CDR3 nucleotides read TGTGCCAGTAGTATAGATCTTTCGGGAACCGGGGAGCTGTTTTTT. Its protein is CASSIDLSGTGELFF.

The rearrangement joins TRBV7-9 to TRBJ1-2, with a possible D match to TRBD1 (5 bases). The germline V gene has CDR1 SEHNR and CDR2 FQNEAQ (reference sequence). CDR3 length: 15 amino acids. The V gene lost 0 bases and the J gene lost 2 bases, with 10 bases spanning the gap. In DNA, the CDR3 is TGTGCCAGCAGCTTAGCGCACAGACAGAACTATGGCTACACCTTC. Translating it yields CASSLAHRQNYGYTF.

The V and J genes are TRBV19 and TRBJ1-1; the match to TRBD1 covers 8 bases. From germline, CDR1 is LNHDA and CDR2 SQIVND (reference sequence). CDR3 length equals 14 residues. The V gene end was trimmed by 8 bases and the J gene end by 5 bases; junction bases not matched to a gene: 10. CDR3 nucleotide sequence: TGTGCCAGTTATGGACAGGGATTAGGTACTGAAGCTTTCTTT. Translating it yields CASYGQGLGTEAFF.

The CDR3: CASSPGGGGYNEQFF. CDR3 DNA sequence: TGTGCCAGCAGCCCTGGCGGGGGAGGCTACAATGAGCAGTTCTTC. The chain joins TRBV4-2 to TRBJ2-1; 7 bases match TRBD2. The CDR3 has 15 residues. V gave up 4 bases and J gave up 3 bases; unmatched junction bases: 6. Germline assignment: CDR1 LGHNA and CDR2 YNFKEQ.

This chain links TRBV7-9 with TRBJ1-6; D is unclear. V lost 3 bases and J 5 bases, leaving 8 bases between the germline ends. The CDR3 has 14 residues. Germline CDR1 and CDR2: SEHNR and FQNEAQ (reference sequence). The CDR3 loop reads CASSLHLNNSPLHF. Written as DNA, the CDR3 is TGTGCCAGCAGCTTGCATCTAAATAATTCACCCCTCCACTTT.

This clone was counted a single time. CDR3 DNA sequence: TGCGCCAGCAGCTTAGAACAGGGGGGTTCCTACGAGCAGTACTTC. Encoded protein: CASSLEQGGSYEQYF. This chain links TRBV5-1 with TRBJ2-7, with 8 bases fitting TRBD1. The CDR3 is made up of 15 amino acids. Germline lookup yields CDR1 SGHRS and CDR2 YFSETQ. With 2 bases clipped from V and 1 base from J, the junction kept 5 bases outside the gene matches.

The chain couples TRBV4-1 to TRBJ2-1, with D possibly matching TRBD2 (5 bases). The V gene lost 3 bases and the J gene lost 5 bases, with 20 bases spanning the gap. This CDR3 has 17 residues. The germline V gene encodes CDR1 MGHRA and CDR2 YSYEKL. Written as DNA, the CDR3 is TGCGCCAGCAGCCATAGCCCGGGTCAAGCGGTGGACAATGAGCAGTTCTTC. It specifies CASSHSPGQAVDNEQFF.